The T cell receptor (beta chain) described here comes from a study of blood T cells in healthy people across ages. Overall study findings and caveats: Roughly linear declines in TCR beta diversity per million T cells occurred with age.

The CDR3 has 12 amino acids. Deletions cut 6 bases from V and 10 bases from J, with 13 bases between. From germline, CDR1 is MNHEY and CDR2 SVGAGI. For the second PCR, which ran for roughly 6 to 12 cycles, a sample-barcoded 5' primer and a J-beta primer mix were used. One entry per CDR3 protein results from TCRdb running MiXCR on the 5' RACE reads. The table has over 750,000 distinct CDR3 sequences, around a quarter seen once; the top ten hold under 9.5%. This clonotype has just a few counts. What it binds is unknown. Another study also made use of these data, one on T cells of mothers and their children.

The sample comprised blood. The rearrangement links TRBV6-5 to TRBJ2-1; D is possibly TRBD1 (5 bases). The sequence derives from a boy younger than 18 in good health. In DNA, the CDR3 is TGTGCCAGCAGGTCCAGGGCCCCCGAGCAGTTCTTC. It is translated as CASRSRAPEQFF.